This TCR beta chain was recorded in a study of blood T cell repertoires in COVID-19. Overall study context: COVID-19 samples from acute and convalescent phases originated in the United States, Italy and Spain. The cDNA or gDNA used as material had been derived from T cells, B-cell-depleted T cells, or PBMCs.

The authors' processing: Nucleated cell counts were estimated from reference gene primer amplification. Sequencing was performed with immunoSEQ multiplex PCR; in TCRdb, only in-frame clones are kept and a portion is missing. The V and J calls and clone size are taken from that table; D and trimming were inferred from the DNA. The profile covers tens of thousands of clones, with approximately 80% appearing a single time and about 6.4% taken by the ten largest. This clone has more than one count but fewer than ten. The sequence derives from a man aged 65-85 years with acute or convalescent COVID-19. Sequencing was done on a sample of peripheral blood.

The CDR3 sequence: CASSPGQGDGYTF. The CDR3 coding sequence is TGTGCCAGCTCACCAGGACAGGGAGATGGCTACACCTTC. This chain uses TRBV18 with TRBJ1-2, with TRBD1 identical over 8 bases. The CDR3 length is 13 residues. Trimming at V came to 2 bases and at J to 6 bases, leaving 2 bases not matched to a gene. The V gene's germline CDR1 is KGHSH and CDR2 LQKENI.